One T cell receptor beta chain is described in this entry. What antigen it recognizes has not been identified. Base quality data are lacking; no much larger clone is found one base away. These data are taken from a study of T cell changes during pregnancy in multiple sclerosis (dated by TCRdb to 2018 to 2020). With respect to the entire study: The study examined how the T cell repertoire changed over the course of pregnancy in women with multiple sclerosis.

The method behind the library was the immunoSEQ multiplex PCR assay. TCRdb took over this immuneACCESS table, retaining in-frame rearrangements with V and J assigned. Such tables are incomplete; in checked studies, under half of the missing clones stem from an unresolved V gene, and the remainder is unexplained. For this sample the table gives approximately 50,000 clones, of which approximately 90% were detected only once. The ten largest account for around 0.56% of the sample. Sequences SQVTM (CDR1) and ANQGSEA (CDR2) are obtained from the germline V gene. A distance of 11 bases separates the germline ends of V and J, which lose 5 bases and 4 bases respectively. Inclusive of the bounding cysteine and phenylalanine, the CDR3 is 13 residues long. Solely the CDR3 DNA is kept, with 39 bases framed from the first base.

The receptor was isolated from a female donor with multiple sclerosis, enrolled in a pregnancy study. The sequence is built from TRBV29-1 and TRBJ2-2, with a weak D call of TRBD1 (5 bases match). The sample in question was CD4+ T cells from peripheral blood mononuclear cells, obtained after pregnancy. The CDR3 protein is CSVSQGATGELFF. The DNA sequence is TGCAGCGTTTCCCAAGGGGCCACCGGGGAGCTGTTTTTT.